The 2 T cell receptor beta chains reported below all come from one sample, sequenced in a study of response to subunit inactivated influenza vaccine. TCRdb re-analysed the RT-PCR reads in MiXCR, keeping a single row per CDR3 protein. The table lists hundreds of thousands of distinct CDR3 sequences, around 11% of them singletons, with about a tenth in the top ten. This specimen consisted of PBMCs from blood, obtained on the day of vaccination. These receptors were taken from a man in his forties or fifties who received an inactivated influenza vaccine.

The rearrangement links TRBV20-1 to TRBJ1-6; the match to TRBD1 covers 8 bases. CDR1 is DFQATT, CDR2 SNEGSKA, per germline (reference sequence). This CDR3 comprises 14 residues. V dropped 3 bases and J dropped 5; count of bases not matched to a gene: 3. The CDR3 coding sequence is TGCAGTGCTAGGCAGGGACAGGATAATTCACCCCTCCACTTT. This codes for CSARQGQDNSPLHF.

This clonotype was found many times. V usage is TRBV7-9 and J usage is TRBJ2-7, with D possibly TRBD2 on 5 matching bases. CDR1 SEHNR and CDR2 FQNEAQ come from the germline V gene (reference sequence). CDR3 size: 14 residues. Trimming removed 3 bases at V and 1 base at J, with 10 bases between. As DNA, the CDR3 is TGTGCCAGCAGCTTGCCCGGGGTATCCTACGAGCAGTACTTC. Amino acids: CASSLPGVSYEQYF.